This T cell receptor beta chain was retrieved from a study of blood T cell repertoires in COVID-19. On the study more broadly: PBMCs, B-cell-depleted T cells, or T cells were the source of the cDNA or gDNA that made up the material.

Authors' methods: Nucleated cell number was recorded as an estimate derived from reference gene primer amplification. The table came from immunoSEQ multiplex PCR; TCRdb's copy has only in-frame clones and leaves some out. The D gene and trimming were derived from the DNA, and the V and J assignments and clone size from that table. The sample has fewer than 350,000 clones; over 85% are singletons. Germline CDR1 and CDR2: LGHDT and YNNKEL (reference sequence). V dropped 4 bases and J dropped 2; count of bases not matched to a gene: 10. This CDR3 has 17 amino acids. This clone was detected a few times. Patients at the Seattle site were enrolled during active infection and followed longitudinally.

The chain employs TRBV3-1 (or the pseudogene TRBV3-2) and TRBJ2-3; TRBD2 matches 9 bases. Specimen: peripheral blood. The TCR was taken from a woman aged 55-70 years with COVID-19, enrolled during active disease. The CDR3: CASSPSGSGGYTDTQYF. The CDR3 DNA reads as TGTGCCAGCAGCCCCTCGGGTAGCGGGGGCTACACAGATACGCAGTATTTT.